This TCR beta chain was sequenced during a study of T cells in Graves' hyperthyroidism and ophthalmopathy. This clonotype was found many times. Per germline, CDR1 DFQATT and CDR2 SNEGSKA (reference sequence). This CDR3 comprises 18 residues. V was pared by 5 bases and J by 9 bases, with 29 bases between. Using RNA transcripts as the source, TCR beta CDR3 regions were amplified. With the HTBI primer set, the TCR CDR3 went through a first round of RT-PCR. In TCRdb, the multiplex PCR reads were re-called with MiXCR into one record per CDR3 protein. Counted here are fewer than 200,000 distinct CDR3 sequences, approximately 15% occurring once; the ten biggest clones make up roughly 30%.

The gene calls are TRBV20-1 and TRBJ1-6; possible D gene TRBD1, 6 bases. Sequencing was done on a sample of blood. This TCR derives from a woman between 50 and 59 years old with Graves' hyperthyroidism. The CDR3 is CSACTLASGGARCSPLHF. In nucleotides, the CDR3 is TGCAGTGCTTGCACTCTCGCCTCGGGGGGCGCGAGGTGTTCACCCCTCCACTTT.